The rows below give T cell receptor beta chains drawn from one sample of a study of blood T cell repertoires in COVID-19. The data were produced by immunoSEQ multiplex PCR, yet TCRdb's version contains in-frame clones alone and is incomplete. Here the sample spans approximately 190,000 clones, about 85% being singletons. Input material: peripheral blood. These receptor sequences come from a human donor in a cohort sampled during active COVID-19. CDR3s leave out the opening cysteine and the closing phenylalanine or tryptophan. Part of the rows lack a size; the others show once, few, many or a class for expanded clones.

v_gene	abundance	j_gene	CDR3aa
TRBV27	.	TRBJ2-7	ASSLWASGRVAYEQY
TRBV27	.	TRBJ1-5	ASNNRGEPQH
TRBV28	.	TRBJ2-7	ASRRTGSYEQY
TRBV18	.	TRBJ2-2	ASSQELGELF
TRBV19	once	TRBJ2-5	ASRKTSGGAGETQY
TRBV29-1	.	TRBJ2-1	SVGVRRDGNEQF
TRBV3-1/TRBV3-2	.	TRBJ2-7	ASSPTGISSYEQY
TRBV10-3	.	TRBJ2-1	AIASGWTSGINEQF
TRBV3-1/TRBV3-2	.	TRBJ2-1	ASSHNAGQNNEQF
TRBV7-2	once	TRBJ2-5	ASSLVVSGETQY
TRBV21-1	.	TRBJ1-2	ASSKGGGPDRAFNYGYT
TRBV28	once	TRBJ2-7	ASSLPLSLAPYEQY
TRBV12-3/TRBV12-4	.	TRBJ1-1	ASRRGTEAF
TRBV6-5	.	TRBJ1-2	ASSYPARQPYGYT
TRBV3-1/TRBV3-2	.	TRBJ2-7	ASSHRLSPSGRASNNYEQY
TRBV11-2	.	TRBJ2-3	ASSLGGTPVSDTQY